These 2 T cell receptor beta chains came from one sample sequenced in a study of T cell responses to AZD1222 COVID-19 vaccine. Generated by immunoSEQ multiplex PCR, the TCRdb table keeps only in-frame clones and is missing some. The data show about 140,000 clones, just under 95% seen once. Sequencing used peripheral blood, obtained after recovery from COVID-19. These receptors all stem from an adult who had recovered from COVID-19.

V usage is TRBV5-1 and J usage is TRBJ2-5; D possibly uses TRBD1 or TRBD2 (5 bases each). In germline, CDR1 is SGHRS, CDR2 YFSETQ. V was trimmed by 5 bases and J by 3 bases, leaving 20 bases between them. This CDR3 is built from 16 residues. The CDR3 DNA reads as TGCGCCAGCAGAATTGGGACGAGTGGGGTAAAAGAGACCCAGTACTTC. It translates to CASRIGTSGVKETQYF.

The chain carries TRBV6-5 and TRBJ1-2; no firm D call. The germline CDR1 and CDR2 sequences are MNHEY and SVGAGI. V was clipped by 9 bases and J by 4 bases, with 18 bases between them. The CDR3 consists of 14 residues. CDR3 bases: TGTGCCAGTTCTACTGGGCCGGAGGGCTATGGCTACACCTTC. It yields the protein CASSTGPEGYGYTF.